This record concerns one T cell receptor beta chain sequence. Its antigen is unidentified. A much larger clone differs from this one at a single base, so this may be a read error. It was from 20,000 to 1,000,000 sorted cells, with 10%, 30% or 50% RNA, that naive CD8 libraries came. The data were obtained in a study of molecular identifiers for immune sequencing clone quantification. TCRdb analysed the PCR reads with MiXCR anew, one entry per CDR3 protein. The sample includes 9,500 to 15,000 distinct CDR3 sequences, approximately 18% of them seen just once. General study results and limits: Clones of above 20 RNA copies carried over 97% of effector molecules; in naive cells they carried under 1%.

The sample comprised naive CD8+ T cells from blood, with Jurkat cell RNA spiked in. Subset indicated: FACS-sorted CD8+CD4-CCR7+CD45RA+ naive T cells. This clonotype originated in a human donor in good health. Some libraries in this study had Jurkat cell RNA spiked in.

This CDR3 is CSPEVAGTPYNEQSF. CDR3 coding DNA: TGCAGCCCTGAGGTAGCGGGAACGCCCTACAATGAGCAGTCCTTC. The chain combines TRBV29-1 with TRBJ2-1; 8 bases are a match to TRBD2. There are 15 residues in the CDR3. Germline CDR1 and CDR2: SQVTM and ANQGSEA.